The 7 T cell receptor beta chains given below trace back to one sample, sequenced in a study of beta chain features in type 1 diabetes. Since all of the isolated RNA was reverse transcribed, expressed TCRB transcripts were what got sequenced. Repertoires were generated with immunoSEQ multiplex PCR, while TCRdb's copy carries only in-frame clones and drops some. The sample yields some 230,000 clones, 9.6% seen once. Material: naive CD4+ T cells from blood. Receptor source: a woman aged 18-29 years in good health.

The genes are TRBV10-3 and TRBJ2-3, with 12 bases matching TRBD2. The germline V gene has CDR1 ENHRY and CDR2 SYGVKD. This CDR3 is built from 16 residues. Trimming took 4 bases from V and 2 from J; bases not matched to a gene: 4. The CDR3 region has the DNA TGTGCCATCAGTGGACTAGCGGGGGCCGACACAGATACGCAGTATTTT. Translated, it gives CAISGLAGADTDTQYF.

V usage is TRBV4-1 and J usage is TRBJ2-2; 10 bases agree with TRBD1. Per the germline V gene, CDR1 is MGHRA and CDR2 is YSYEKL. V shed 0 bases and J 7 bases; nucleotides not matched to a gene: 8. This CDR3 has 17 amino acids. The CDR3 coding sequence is TGCGCCAGCAGCCAAGAGGCTGGACAGGGGGGGGTCGGGGAGCTGTTTTTT. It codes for CASSQEAGQGGVGELFF.

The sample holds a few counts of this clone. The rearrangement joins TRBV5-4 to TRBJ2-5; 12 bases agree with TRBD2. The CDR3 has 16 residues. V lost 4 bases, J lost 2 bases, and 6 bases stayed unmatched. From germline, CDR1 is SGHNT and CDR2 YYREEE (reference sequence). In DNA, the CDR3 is TGTGCCAGCAGCACGGGACTAGCGGGCCGACAAGAGACCCAGTACTTC. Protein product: CASSTGLAGRQETQYF. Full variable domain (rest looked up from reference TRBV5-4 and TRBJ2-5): ETGVTQSPTHLIKTRGQQVTLRCSSQSGHNTVSWYQQALGQGPQFIFQYYREEENGRGNFPPRFSGLQFPNYSSELNVNALELDDSALYLCASSTGLAGRQETQYFGPGTRLLVL.

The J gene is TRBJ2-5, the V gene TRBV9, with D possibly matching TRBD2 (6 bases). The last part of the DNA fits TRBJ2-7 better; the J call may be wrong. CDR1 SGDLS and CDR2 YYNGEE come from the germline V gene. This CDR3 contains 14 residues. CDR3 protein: CASSPRGEPYEQYF. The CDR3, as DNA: TGTGCCAGCAGCCCCCGCGGGGAACCCTACGAGCAGTACTTC.

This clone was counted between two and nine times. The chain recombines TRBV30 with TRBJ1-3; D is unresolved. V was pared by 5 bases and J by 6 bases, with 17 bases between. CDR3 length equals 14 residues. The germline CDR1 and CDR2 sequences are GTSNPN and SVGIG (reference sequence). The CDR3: CAWETPGPSNTIYF. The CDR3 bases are TGTGCCTGGGAGACACCTGGTCCATCAAACACCATATATTTT.

CDR3 residues: CPSQGAPYGSNQPQHF. In nucleotides, the CDR3 is TGTCCCTCGCAGGGGGCCCCCTATGGTAGCAATCAGCCCCAGCATTTT. This chain joins TRBV12-5 and TRBJ1-5, with TRBD1 matching over 8 bases. Germline values: CDR1 LGHNT, CDR2 FRNRAP. This CDR3 contains 16 residues.

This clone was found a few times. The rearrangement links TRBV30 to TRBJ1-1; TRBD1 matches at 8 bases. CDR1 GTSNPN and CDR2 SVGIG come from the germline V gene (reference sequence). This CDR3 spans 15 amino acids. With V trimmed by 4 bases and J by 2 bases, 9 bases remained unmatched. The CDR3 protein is CAWKFTGQGNTEAFF. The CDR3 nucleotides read TGTGCCTGGAAGTTTACAGGACAGGGCAACACTGAAGCTTTCTTT.